A single sample is the source of the 5 T cell receptor beta chains below, sequenced in a study of a mutant IDH1 vaccine in newly diagnosed glioma. Time point described: baseline, week 1 (first vaccination visit). Treatment specified: pre-vaccination baseline after standard-of-care therapy. Repertoires were generated with immunoSEQ multiplex PCR, while TCRdb's copy carries only in-frame clones and drops some. The table lists roughly 16,000 clones, roughly 85% of them singletons. The material sequenced was PBMCs, taken from a glioma patient treated with radiotherapy, temozolomide or both. The receptors stem from a man between 40 and 49 years old with glioma.

The sample holds one count of this clone. The CDR3 reads CASSLRREDEQFF. The CDR3, as DNA: TGTGCCAGCAGCTTGAGACGGGAGGATGAGCAGTTCTTC. This chain uses TRBV5-8 with TRBJ2-1, with TRBD2 identical over 7 bases. The CDR3 runs 13 residues. The trim removed 1 base at V and 8 bases at J, leaving 3 bases unmatched. Germline assignment: CDR1 SGHTS and CDR2 YDEGEE.

The chain employs TRBV10-1 and TRBJ2-2, with D hard to call. Germline CDR1 reads WNHNN; CDR2 reads SYGVQD (reference sequence). Trimming left V 6 bases short and J 4 bases short, with 12 bases between. The CDR3 is 14 residues long. CDR3 nucleotide sequence: TGCGCCAGCAGGGTCGAACGGAGCACCGGGGAGCTGTTTTTT. Its protein product is CASRVERSTGELFF.

The V and J genes are TRBV6-5 and TRBJ2-5; no definite D call. V was trimmed by 4 bases and J by 5 bases, leaving 8 bases between them. Germline CDR1 MNHEY, CDR2 SVGAGI. The CDR3 is 12 residues long. CDR3 loop: CASSLSRETQYF. The CDR3 region has the DNA TGTGCCAGCAGTTTATCCCGGGAGACCCAGTACTTC.

The chain employs TRBV9 and TRBJ2-5; TRBD2 agrees at 11 bases. The V gene end was trimmed by 3 bases and the J gene end by 3 bases; junction bases not matched to a gene: 4. The CDR3 loop spans 15 amino acids. The germline CDR1 and CDR2 sequences are SGDLS and YYNGEE. The CDR3: CASSATGLAEETQYF. DNA of the CDR3: TGTGCCAGCAGCGCCACGGGACTAGCGGAAGAGACCCAGTACTTC.

The chain recombines TRBV12-5 with TRBJ2-3; 10 positions match TRBD2. CDR1 and CDR2 from the germline V gene are LGHNT and FRNRAP. This CDR3 has 13 residues. The junction had 4 bases not matched to a gene; V was cut back by 8 bases and J by 5 bases. CDR3 amino acids: CASCLAGVDTQYF. CDR3 coding DNA: TGTGCTAGTTGTCTAGCGGGAGTAGATACGCAGTATTTT.